This T cell receptor beta chain was recovered during a study of T cell changes during pregnancy in multiple sclerosis. In germline, CDR1 is SGDLS, CDR2 YYNGEE. The CDR3 runs to 15 residues. Germline trimming cut 0 bases from V and 7 bases from J; bases unmatched to any gene: 7. The data were produced by immunoSEQ multiplex PCR, yet TCRdb's version contains in-frame clones alone and is incomplete. The sample records about 75,000 clones, roughly 94% being singletons. The specimen was CD4+ T cells from peripheral blood mononuclear cells, collected after pregnancy. The chain recombines TRBV9 with TRBJ2-1, with 7 nucleotides matching TRBD2. The clonotype was recovered from a female donor with multiple sclerosis, enrolled in a pregnancy study. Here the CDR3 DNA reads TGTGCCAGCAGCGTAGCGGGGTGGGGACTAAATGAGCAGTTCTTC. Its translation is CASSVAGWGLNEQFF.